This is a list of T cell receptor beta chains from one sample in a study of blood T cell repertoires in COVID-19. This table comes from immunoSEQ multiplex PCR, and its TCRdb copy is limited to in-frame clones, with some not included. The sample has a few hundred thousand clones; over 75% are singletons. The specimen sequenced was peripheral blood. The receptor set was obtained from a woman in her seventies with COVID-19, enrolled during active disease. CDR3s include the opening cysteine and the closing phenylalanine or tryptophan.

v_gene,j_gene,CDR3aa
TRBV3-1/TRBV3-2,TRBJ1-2,CASSQVFRGGYYGYTF
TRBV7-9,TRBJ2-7,CASSLVSGSDRSYEQYF
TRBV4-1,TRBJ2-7,CASSLLAGGFNEQYF
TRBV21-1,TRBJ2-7,CASSKGKGTGAYEQYF
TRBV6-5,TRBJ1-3,CASSDTGERGNTIYF
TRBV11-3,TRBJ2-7,CASSLNAGAFYEQYF
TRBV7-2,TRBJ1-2,CASSPSRGQGYTF
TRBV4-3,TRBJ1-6,CASSQYPDRGRGNSPLHF
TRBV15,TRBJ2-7,CATSREAGPYEQYF
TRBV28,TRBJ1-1,CASSVAGRGTEAFF
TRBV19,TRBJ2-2,CASSPSSGSSQRGELFF
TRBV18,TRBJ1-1,CASSPETGVTEAFF
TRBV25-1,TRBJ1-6,CASSEYHYMDSPLHF
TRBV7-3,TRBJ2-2,CASSFMLAGVSGELFF
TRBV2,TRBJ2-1,CASSPPIAAYNEQFF
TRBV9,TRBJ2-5,CASSSTGRDLETQYF
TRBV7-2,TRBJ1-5,CASSFGGMDQPQHF
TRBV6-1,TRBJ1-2,CASSEVRAGNYGYTF
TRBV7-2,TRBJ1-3,CASSLVEGASGNTIYF
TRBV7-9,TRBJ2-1,CASSRWGAGGYNEQFF
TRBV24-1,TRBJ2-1,CATRDQRGGDEQFF
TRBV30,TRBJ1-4,CAWIASGRGSNEKLFF
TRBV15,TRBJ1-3,CATSSLTGGNTIYF
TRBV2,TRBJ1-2,CASSDRTGIYGYTF
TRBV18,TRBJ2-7,CASSQLGDIPLGLAGGIDEQYF
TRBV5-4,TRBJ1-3,CASSLEGGAGNTIYF
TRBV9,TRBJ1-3,CASSSPVGRRVQGNTIYF
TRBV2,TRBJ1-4,CATGGQGGEKLFF
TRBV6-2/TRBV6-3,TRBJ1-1,CASSYGGLEAFF
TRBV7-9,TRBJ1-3,CASVTSSGNTIYF
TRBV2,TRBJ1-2,CASSGSANLGGYTF
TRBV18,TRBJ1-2,CASSPTSLQGHYGYTF
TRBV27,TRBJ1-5,CASRGERGQPQHF
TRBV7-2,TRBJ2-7,CASSSPVEKQYF
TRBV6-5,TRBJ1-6,CASSNREGNSPLHF
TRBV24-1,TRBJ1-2,CATSDLMRRGGYTF
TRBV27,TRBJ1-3,CASSPTYSGNTIYF
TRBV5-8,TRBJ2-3,CASRGTDTQYF
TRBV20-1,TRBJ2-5,CSASNRESSRETQYF
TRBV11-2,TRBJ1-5,CASSSGQNRNQPQHF
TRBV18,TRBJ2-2,CASSPRTSGINTGELFF
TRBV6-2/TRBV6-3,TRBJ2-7,CASSSPSRDRSPYEQYF
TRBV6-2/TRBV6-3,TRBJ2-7,CASSRGASSYEQYF
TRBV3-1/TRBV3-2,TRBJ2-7,CASSQEGGIAYEQYF
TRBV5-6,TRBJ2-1,CASSFSTGRTIEQFF
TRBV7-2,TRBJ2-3,CASSWETGTSGIRDTQYF
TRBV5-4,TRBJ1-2,CASSDTDFQGMRGYTF
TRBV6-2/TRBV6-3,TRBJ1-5,CASSYFREDQPQHF
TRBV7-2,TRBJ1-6,CASSLRIQNSPLHF
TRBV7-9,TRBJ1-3,CASSPRGQGDGNTIYF
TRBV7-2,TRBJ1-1,CASSSTTGGYTEAFF
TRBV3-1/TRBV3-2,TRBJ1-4,CASSKRTGAPNEKLFF
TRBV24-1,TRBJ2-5,CATVSSEETQYF
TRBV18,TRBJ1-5,CASSPSRDQPQHF
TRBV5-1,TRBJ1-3,CASSRGQGSGNTIYF
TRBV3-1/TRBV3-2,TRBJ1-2,CASSPFLRTVGGGYTF
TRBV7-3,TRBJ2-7,CASSPSPGTSGTYEQYF
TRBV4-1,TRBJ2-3,CASSQVRSDTQYF
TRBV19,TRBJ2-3,CASSIRTGGSTDTQYF